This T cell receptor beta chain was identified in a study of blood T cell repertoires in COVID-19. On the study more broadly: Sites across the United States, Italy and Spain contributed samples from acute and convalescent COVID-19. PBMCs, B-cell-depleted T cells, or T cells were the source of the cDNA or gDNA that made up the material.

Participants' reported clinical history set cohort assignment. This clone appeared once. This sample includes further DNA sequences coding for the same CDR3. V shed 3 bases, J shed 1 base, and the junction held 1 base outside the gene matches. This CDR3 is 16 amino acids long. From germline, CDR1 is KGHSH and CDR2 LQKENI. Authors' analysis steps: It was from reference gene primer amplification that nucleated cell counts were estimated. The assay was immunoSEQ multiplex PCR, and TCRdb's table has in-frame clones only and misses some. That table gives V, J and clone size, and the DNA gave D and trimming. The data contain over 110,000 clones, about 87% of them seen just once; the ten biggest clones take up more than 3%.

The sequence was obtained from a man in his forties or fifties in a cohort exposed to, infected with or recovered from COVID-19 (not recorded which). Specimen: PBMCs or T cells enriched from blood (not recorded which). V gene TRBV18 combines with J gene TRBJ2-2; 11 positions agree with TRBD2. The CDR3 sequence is CASSPGTSGNTGELFF. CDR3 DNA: TGTGCCAGCTCACCCGGGACTAGCGGGAACACCGGGGAGCTGTTTTTT.